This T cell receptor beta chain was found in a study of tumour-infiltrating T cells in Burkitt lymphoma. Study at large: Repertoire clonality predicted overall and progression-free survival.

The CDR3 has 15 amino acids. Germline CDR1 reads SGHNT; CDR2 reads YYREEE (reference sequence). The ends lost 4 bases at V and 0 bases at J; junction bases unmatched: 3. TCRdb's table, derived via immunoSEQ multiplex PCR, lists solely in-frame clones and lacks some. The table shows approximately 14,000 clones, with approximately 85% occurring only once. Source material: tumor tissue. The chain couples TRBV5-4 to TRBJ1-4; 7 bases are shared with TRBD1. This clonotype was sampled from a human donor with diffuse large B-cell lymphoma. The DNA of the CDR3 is TGTGCCAGCAGCGCGGGGACAGCAACTAATGAAAAACTGTTTTTT. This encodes CASSAGTATNEKLFF.